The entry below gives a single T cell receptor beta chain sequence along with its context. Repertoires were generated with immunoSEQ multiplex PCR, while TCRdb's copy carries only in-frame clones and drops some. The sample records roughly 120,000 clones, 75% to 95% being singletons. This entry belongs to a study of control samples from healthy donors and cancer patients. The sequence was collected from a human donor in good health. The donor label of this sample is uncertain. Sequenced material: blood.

In DNA, the CDR3 is TGTGCCAGCAGTTACCTGGTGAGGGAGGTTGAGCAGTTCTTC. Protein product: CASSYLVREVEQFF. The rearrangement joins TRBV6-2 or TRBV6-3 to TRBJ2-1; a possible D gene is TRBD2 (6 bases). Trimming pared 2 bases from V and 9 bases from J, leaving 14 bases between. Germline CDR1 is MNHEY and CDR2 is SVGEGT. The CDR3 is 14 amino acids.